One and the same sample provided the 24 T cell receptor beta chains below, sequenced in a study of patients and donors after allogeneic stem cell transplantation. MiXCR was run by TCRdb on the RT-PCR reads, yielding one entry per CDR3 protein. The data contain about 960,000 distinct CDR3 sequences, around 17% of them seen just once; the ten biggest clones take up under 6.5%. Sequenced material: blood, either unsorted or a sorted T cell fraction (not recorded which). These receptors all come from a human donor who was either an allogeneic HSCT recipient or a stem cell or donor lymphocyte infusion donor (not recorded which). It is not recorded whose cells these are; they may come from a transplant donor.

This clonotype was seen only a few times. This chain links TRBV5-1 with TRBJ2-2; TRBD1 agrees at 9 bases. V shed 4 bases, J shed 5 bases, and the junction held 6 bases outside the gene matches. CDR1 and CDR2 (germline): SGHRS, YFSETQ. The CDR3 has 15 residues. CDR3 protein: CASSARTGETGELFF. The CDR3 DNA reads TGCGCCAGCAGCGCTAGGACAGGGGAAACCGGGGAGCTGTTTTTT.

This chain links TRBV6-1 with TRBJ1-2, with TRBD1 matching over 8 bases. The CDR3 consists of 18 residues. Per germline, CDR1 MNHNS and CDR2 SASEGT. The ends lost 8 bases at V and 4 bases at J; junction bases unmatched: 21. The chain's CDR3 is CASLFILRGRNPGYGYTF. DNA of the CDR3: TGTGCCAGCCTATTTATCCTCAGGGGGCGGAATCCCGGCTATGGCTACACCTTC.

A few counts support this clonotype. The chain joins TRBV20-1 to TRBJ2-5; no clear D. V lost 1 base, J lost 5 bases, and 11 bases lay in between. The germline V gene encodes CDR1 DFQATT and CDR2 SNEGSKA (reference sequence). The CDR3 extends over 13 amino acids. CDR3 residues: CSARARVLETQYF. CDR3 nucleotides: TGCAGTGCTAGAGCTCGGGTATTGGAGACCCAGTACTTC.

This clonotype occurred a few times. The V call is TRBV2, the J call TRBJ2-3; possibly TRBD1 or TRBD2 for D (5 bases each). Trimming took off 8 bases at V and 5 bases at J, with 17 bases between the two ends. CDR3 length: 14 residues. CDR1 is SNHLY and CDR2 is FYNNEI in the germline V gene. The CDR3 DNA is TGTGCCAGCGGCCAGGCCCTGAGGGGAGATACGCAGTATTTT. Protein: CASGQALRGDTQYF.

The J gene is TRBJ1-1, the V gene TRBV5-5; D unresolved. The CDR3 sequence is 16 residues long. Trimming removed 4 bases from V and 1 base from J, with 17 bases in between. Germline lookup yields CDR1 SGHKS and CDR2 YYEKEE (reference sequence). CDR3 sequence: CASSKLRLAGNTEAFF. The CDR3 bases are TGTGCCAGCAGCAAACTCCGGCTTGCAGGGAACACTGAAGCTTTCTTT.

The V and J genes are TRBV12-5 and TRBJ2-2, with D perhaps assigned TRBD1 or TRBD2 (5 bases each). V shed 8 bases and J shed 4 bases, with 17 bases lying between them. The CDR3 covers 15 residues. Germline V gene data show CDR1 as LGHNT and CDR2 as FRNRAP. The CDR3 reads CASCNRDHSTGELFF. In DNA form, the CDR3 reads TGTGCTAGTTGCAACCGGGACCATAGCACCGGGGAGCTGTTTTTT.

This clonotype appeared a few times. This rearrangement joins TRBV7-2 to TRBJ2-7, with D uncertain. V lost 1 base, J lost 4 bases, and 17 bases lay in between. From germline, CDR1 is SGHTA and CDR2 FQGNSA. The CDR3 extends over 16 amino acids. CDR3 in DNA: TGTGCCAGCAGCTTAGTCCTAGTGGTAAGCTCGTACGAGCAGTACTTC. Its protein product is CASSLVLVVSSYEQYF.

This clonotype was counted once. The V gene is TRBV12-3 or TRBV12-4, the J gene TRBJ2-4; TRBD2 agrees at 12 bases. The V gene end was trimmed by 5 bases and the J gene end by 3 bases; junction bases not matched to a gene: 11. This CDR3 comprises 18 residues. CDR3 sequence reads: CASSPWTSGITGKNIQYF. As DNA, the CDR3 is TGTGCCAGCAGTCCTTGGACTAGCGGGATTACGGGCAAAAACATTCAGTACTTC.

This clonotype was detected a few times. The gene calls are TRBV5-1 and TRBJ1-2; perhaps TRBD1 as D (5 bases). CDR1 is SGHRS and CDR2 is YFSETQ in the germline V gene. Trimming pared 4 bases from V and 7 bases from J, leaving 11 bases between. The CDR3 sequence is 12 residues long. CDR3 sequence (DNA): TGCGCCAGCAGCCCCGACGGGGGTGGCTACACCTTC. Its protein is CASSPDGGGYTF.

This clonotype was counted only a few times. The V call is TRBV12-3 or TRBV12-4, the J call TRBJ2-7; TRBD2 agrees at 9 bases. Losses at the gene ends were 4 bases for V and 3 bases for J; bases not matched to a gene: 19. The CDR3 has 19 amino acids. The CDR3, as DNA: TGTGCCAGCAGTTGGGGTTCGGGGAGCGGGAGGCCCCTGGGCTACGAGCAGTACTTC. Encoded protein: CASSWGSGSGRPLGYEQYF.

This clonotype was observed a handful of times. The chain has TRBV20-1 and TRBJ2-7; D may be TRBD1 (6 bases). In germline, CDR1 is DFQATT, CDR2 SNEGSKA (reference sequence). This CDR3 region has 12 residues. The V and J ends lost 5 bases and 4 bases respectively, with 12 bases between them. CDR3 loop: CSAEDSPYEQYF. The CDR3 DNA reads TGCAGTGCTGAGGACAGCCCGTACGAGCAGTACTTC.

The V call is TRBV7-9, the J call TRBJ2-7; no clear D. Per the germline V gene, CDR1 is SEHNR and CDR2 is FQNEAQ (reference sequence). The CDR3 extends over 15 amino acids. Between the trimmed V and J ends, which lost 5 bases and 6 bases, there was a span of 20 bases. CDR3 sequence reads: CASSLSSPGLGEQYF. The DNA for the CDR3 is TGTGCCAGCAGCCTTTCCTCGCCGGGTCTCGGCGAGCAGTACTTC. The full variable domain, its missing parts supplied by reference TRBV7-9 and TRBJ2-7, is DTGVSQNPRHKITKRGQNVTFRCDPISEHNRLYWYRQTLGQGPEFLTYFQNEAQLEKSRLLSDRFSAERPKGSFSTLEIQRTEQGDSAMYLCASSLSSPGLGEQYFGPGTRLTVT.

The chain couples TRBV29-1 to TRBJ1-1, with D unclear. The CDR3 length is 14 residues. Trimming removed 4 bases at V and 0 bases at J, with 12 bases between. Looked up from germline, CDR1 is SQVTM and CDR2 is ANQGSEA. CDR3 sequence: CSVATEPMNTEAFF. The CDR3 DNA follows: TGCAGCGTTGCTACAGAACCTATGAACACTGAAGCTTTCTTT. Using reference TRBV29-1 and TRBJ1-1 for the parts outside the CDR3, the full variable domain is SAVISQKPSRDICQRGTSLTIQCQVDSQVTMMFWYRQQPGQSLTLIATANQGSEATYESGFVIDKFPISRPNLTFSTLTVSNMSPEDSSIYLCSVATEPMNTEAFFGQGTRLTVV.

The chain couples TRBV24-1 to TRBJ2-3, with D unclear. Between the trimmed V and J ends, which lost 3 bases and 4 bases, there was a span of 10 bases. CDR1 and CDR2 (germline): KGHDR, SFDVKD. The CDR3 has 14 residues. The CDR3 DNA reads TGTGCCACCAGTGATGTGCTGATCGCAGATACGCAGTATTTT. Protein product: CATSDVLIADTQYF.

The J gene is TRBJ1-4, the V gene TRBV27; no definite D call. This CDR3 spans 14 amino acids. From germline, CDR1 is MNHEY and CDR2 SMNVEV (reference sequence). Trimming stripped 2 bases from V and 10 bases from J, with 14 bases between. The CDR3 sequence: CASSLGQVRGKLFF. Here the CDR3 DNA reads TGTGCCAGCAGTTTAGGCCAGGTTAGAGGAAAACTGTTTTTT.

This clonotype was recorded many times. J is TRBJ2-1 and V is TRBV6-1, with TRBD2 matching 10 bases. This CDR3 contains 16 residues. V shed 6 bases, J shed 2 bases, and the junction held 7 bases outside the gene matches. Germline CDR1 MNHNS, CDR2 SASEGT. Here the CDR3 DNA reads TGTGCCAGCAGCCATTGGACTAGCGGCCCCTACAATGAGCAGTTCTTC. Translation gives CASSHWTSGPYNEQFF.

The V gene is TRBV5-5, the J gene TRBJ2-7; no firm D call. Trimming took 0 bases from V and 1 from J, leaving 8 bases between them. Germline V gene lookup returns CDR1 SGHKS and CDR2 YYEKEE (reference sequence). The CDR3 consists of 14 residues. CDR3 DNA sequence: TGTGCCAGCAGCTTGGCCCGGTATTCCTACGAGCAGTACTTC. This sequence encodes CASSLARYSYEQYF.

This clonotype was counted only a few times. This chain joins TRBV11-2 and TRBJ1-3; TRBD1 matches at 7 bases. Germline CDR1 is SGHAT and CDR2 is FQNNGV. The J segment lost 0 bases and the V segment lost 4 bases, leaving 9 bases of the junction unmatched. There are 17 residues in the CDR3. DNA of the CDR3: TGTGCCAGCAGCTCCATTCAGGGGGTCCTCTCTGGAAACACCATATATTTT. As protein: CASSSIQGVLSGNTIYF. The complete variable domain, with remaining parts taken from reference TRBV11-2 and TRBJ1-3, reads EAGVAQSPRYKIIEKRQSVAFWCNPISGHATLYWYQQILGQGPKLLIQFQNNGVVDDSQLPKDRFSAERLKGVDSTLKIQPAKLEDSAVYLCASSSIQGVLSGNTIYFGEGSWLTVV.

The chain carries TRBV28 and TRBJ1-1; D gene unclear. Germline loops: CDR1 MDHEN, CDR2 SYDVKM. Trimming took off 5 bases at V and 0 bases at J, with 13 bases between the two ends. This CDR3 has 15 residues. This CDR3 is CASSERPPMNTEAFF. The CDR3 nucleotides read TGTGCCAGCAGTGAACGGCCCCCGATGAACACTGAAGCTTTCTTT.

This clonotype was seen many times. The genes are TRBV5-1 and TRBJ2-1; D is undetermined. This CDR3 spans 15 amino acids. V shed 1 base and J shed 3 bases, with 11 bases lying between them. Germline CDR1 is SGHRS and CDR2 is YFSETQ. The CDR3 bases are TGCGCCAGCAGCTTGTCACGAGGAAACTACAATGAGCAGTTCTTC. Its protein is CASSLSRGNYNEQFF. Based on the CDR3 plus reference TRBV5-1 and TRBJ2-1, the full variable domain is KAGVTQTPRYLIKTRGQQVTLSCSPISGHRSVSWYQQTPGQGLQFLFEYFSETQRNKGNFPGRFSGRQFSNSRSEMNVSTLELGDSALYLCASSLSRGNYNEQFFGPGTRLTVL.

V usage is TRBV6-5 and J usage is TRBJ2-7; D is undetermined. This CDR3 region has 12 residues. The V end was cut by 2 bases, the J end by 6 bases, with 8 bases between. Germline CDR1 MNHEY, CDR2 SVGAGI. The CDR3 nucleotides read TGTGCCAGCAGTTACGGTGAATCCGAGCAGTACTTC. This sequence encodes CASSYGESEQYF.

This clonotype appeared many times. The chain uses TRBV30 and TRBJ2-2; D uncertain. The V end lost 3 bases, the J end lost 5 bases, and 10 bases lay between the germline ends. The length of the CDR3 is 13 residues. Germline loops: CDR1 GTSNPN, CDR2 SVGIG (reference sequence). In DNA, the CDR3 is TGTGCCTGGAGAAGGACCGAAACCGGGGAGCTGTTTTTT. Translating it yields CAWRRTETGELFF.

This clonotype turned up a few times. V and J are TRBV27 and TRBJ2-1; possible D gene TRBD2, 5 bases. V shed 4 bases and J shed 0 bases, with 10 bases lying between them. The germline CDR1 and CDR2 sequences are MNHEY and SMNVEV (reference sequence). This CDR3 is built from 15 residues. The chain's CDR3 is CASSSLGSSYNEQFF. The CDR3 coding sequence is TGTGCCAGCAGTTCCTTGGGGAGCTCCTACAATGAGCAGTTCTTC.

This chain links TRBV5-1 with TRBJ2-3; 7 bases are shared with TRBD2. The CDR3 totals 17 residues. Germline V gene lookup returns CDR1 SGHRS and CDR2 YFSETQ. Trimming cost V 6 bases and J 0 bases; bases outside gene matches: 13. The CDR3 reads CASTRGGSRTSTDTQYF. The CDR3 nucleotides are TGCGCCAGCACTCGCGGGGGATCAAGGACTAGCACAGATACGCAGTATTTT.